The clone carrying this T cell receptor (beta chain) was observed a handful of times. In germline, CDR1 is SEHNR, CDR2 FQNEAQ (reference sequence). The CDR3 sequence is 11 residues long. V was shortened by 5 bases and J by 3 bases, with 3 bases between the two germline ends. Repertoires were generated with immunoSEQ multiplex PCR, while TCRdb's copy carries only in-frame clones and drops some. The sample consists of around 9,900 clones, around 62% of them appearing once. This sample is part of a study of tumour-infiltrating T cells in Burkitt lymphoma. On the study more broadly: Overall and progression-free survival were predicted by productive clonality.

The sequenced sample was tumor tissue. The rearrangement links TRBV7-9 to TRBJ2-3, with D unresolved. The receptor comes from a human donor with diffuse large B-cell lymphoma. In DNA, the CDR3 is TGTGCCAGCAGCCCTACAGATACGCAGTATTTT. This encodes CASSPTDTQYF.